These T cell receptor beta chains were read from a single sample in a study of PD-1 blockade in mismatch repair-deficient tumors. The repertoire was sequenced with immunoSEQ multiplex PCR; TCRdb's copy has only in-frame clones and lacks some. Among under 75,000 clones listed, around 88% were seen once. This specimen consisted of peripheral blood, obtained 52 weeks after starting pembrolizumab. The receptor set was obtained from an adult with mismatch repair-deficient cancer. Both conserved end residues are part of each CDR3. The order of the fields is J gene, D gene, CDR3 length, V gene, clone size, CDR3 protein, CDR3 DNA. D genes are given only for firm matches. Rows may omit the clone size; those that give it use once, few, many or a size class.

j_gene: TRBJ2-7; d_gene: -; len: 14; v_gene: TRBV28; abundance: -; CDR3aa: CASSLLPGGHEQYF; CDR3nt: TGTGCCAGCAGCCTTCTCCCCGGGGGCCACGAGCAGTACTTC
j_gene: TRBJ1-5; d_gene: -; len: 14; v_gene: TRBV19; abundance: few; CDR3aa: CASSTQQGGQPQHF; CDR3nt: TGTGCCAGTAGTACCCAACAGGGAGGTCAGCCCCAGCATTTT
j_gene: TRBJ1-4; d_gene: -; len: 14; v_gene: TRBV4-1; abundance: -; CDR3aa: CASSQGGRNEKLFF; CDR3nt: TGCGCCAGCAGTCAAGGAGGTAGAAATGAAAAACTGTTTTTT
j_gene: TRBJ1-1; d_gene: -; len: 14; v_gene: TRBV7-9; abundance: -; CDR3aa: CASSLEGWTTEAFF; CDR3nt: TGTGCCAGCAGCTTAGAAGGGTGGACAACTGAAGCTTTCTTT
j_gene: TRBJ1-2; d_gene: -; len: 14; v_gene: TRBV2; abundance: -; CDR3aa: CASSSRSFNYGYTF; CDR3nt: TGTGCCAGCAGCTCCAGGTCATTTAACTATGGCTACACCTTC
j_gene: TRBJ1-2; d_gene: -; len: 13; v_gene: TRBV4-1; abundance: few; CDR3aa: CASSQRGSYGYTF; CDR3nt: TGCGCCAGCAGCCAACGCGGGAGCTATGGCTACACCTTC
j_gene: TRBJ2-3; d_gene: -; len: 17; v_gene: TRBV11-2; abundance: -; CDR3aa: CASSLYLVGGVGDTQYF; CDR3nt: TGTGCCAGCAGCTTATATCTTGTGGGAGGAGTTGGAGATACGCAGTATTTT
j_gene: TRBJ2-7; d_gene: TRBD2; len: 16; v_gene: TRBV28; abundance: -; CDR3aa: CASRPGLAGFHYEQYF; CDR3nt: TGTGCCAGCAGACCGGGACTAGCGGGATTCCACTACGAGCAGTACTTC
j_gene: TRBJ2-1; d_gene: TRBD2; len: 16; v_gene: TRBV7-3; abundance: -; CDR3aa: CASSLSGRADRNEQFF; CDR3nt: TGTGCCAGCAGCTTAAGCGGGAGGGCTGATAGAAATGAGCAGTTCTTC
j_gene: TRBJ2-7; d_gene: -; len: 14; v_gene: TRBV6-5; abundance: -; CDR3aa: CASSYSTSTYEQYF; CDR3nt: TGTGCCAGCAGTTACTCGACTAGTACCTACGAGCAGTACTTC
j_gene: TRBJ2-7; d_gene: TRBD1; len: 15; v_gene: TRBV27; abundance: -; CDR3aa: CASSLLRGPSYEQYF; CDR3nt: TGTGCCAGCTCCCTTTTAAGGGGGCCGTCCTACGAGCAGTACTTC
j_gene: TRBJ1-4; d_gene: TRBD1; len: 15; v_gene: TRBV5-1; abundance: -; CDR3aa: CASSLAPGQRGPVIF; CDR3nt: TGCGCCAGCAGCTTGGCCCCGGGACAGAGGGGGCCGGTGATCTTT
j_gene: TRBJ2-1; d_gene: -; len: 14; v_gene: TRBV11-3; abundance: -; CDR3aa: CASSLRTFRDEQFF; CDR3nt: TGTGCCAGCAGCTTACGTACGTTTAGGGATGAGCAGTTCTTC
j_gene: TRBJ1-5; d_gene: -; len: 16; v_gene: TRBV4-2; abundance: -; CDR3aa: CASSQEEAGGNQPQHF; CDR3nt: TGTGCCAGCAGCCAAGAGGAGGCAGGGGGCAATCAGCCCCAGCATTTT
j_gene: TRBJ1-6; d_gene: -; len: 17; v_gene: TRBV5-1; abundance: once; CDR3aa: CASSLSQSYGMNSPLHF; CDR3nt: TGCGCCAGCAGCTTGTCCCAATCTTACGGGATGAATTCACCCCTCCACTTT
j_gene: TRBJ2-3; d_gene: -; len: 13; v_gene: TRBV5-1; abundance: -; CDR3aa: CASSPYTGTLQYF; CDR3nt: TGCGCCAGCAGCCCCTATACAGGTACGTTGCAGTATTTT
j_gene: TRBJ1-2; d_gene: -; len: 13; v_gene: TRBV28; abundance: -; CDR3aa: CATVTGWGYGYTF; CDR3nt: TGTGCCACCGTTACAGGGTGGGGCTATGGCTACACCTTC
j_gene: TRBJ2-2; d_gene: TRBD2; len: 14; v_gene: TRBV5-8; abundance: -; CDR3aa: CASSWTRSPGELFF; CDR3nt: TGTGCCAGCAGCTGGACTAGGTCCCCCGGGGAGCTGTTTTTT
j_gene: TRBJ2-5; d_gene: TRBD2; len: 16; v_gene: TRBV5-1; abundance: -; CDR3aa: CASSLTVTSGQETQYF; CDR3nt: TGCGCCAGCAGCTTGACGGTGACTAGCGGACAAGAGACCCAGTACTTC
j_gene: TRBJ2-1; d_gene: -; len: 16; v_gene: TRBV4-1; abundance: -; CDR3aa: CASSPWGRSSYNEQFF; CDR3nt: TGCGCCAGCAGCCCATGGGGGCGCAGCTCCTACAATGAGCAGTTCTTC
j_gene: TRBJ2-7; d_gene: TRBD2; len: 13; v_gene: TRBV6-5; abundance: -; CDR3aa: CASSTSGSYEQYF; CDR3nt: TGTGCCAGCAGTACTAGCGGTTCCTACGAGCAGTACTTC
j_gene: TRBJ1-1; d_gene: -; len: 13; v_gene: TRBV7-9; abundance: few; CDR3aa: CASSLSVNTEAFF; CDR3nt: TGTGCCAGCAGCTTATCAGTGAACACTGAAGCTTTCTTT